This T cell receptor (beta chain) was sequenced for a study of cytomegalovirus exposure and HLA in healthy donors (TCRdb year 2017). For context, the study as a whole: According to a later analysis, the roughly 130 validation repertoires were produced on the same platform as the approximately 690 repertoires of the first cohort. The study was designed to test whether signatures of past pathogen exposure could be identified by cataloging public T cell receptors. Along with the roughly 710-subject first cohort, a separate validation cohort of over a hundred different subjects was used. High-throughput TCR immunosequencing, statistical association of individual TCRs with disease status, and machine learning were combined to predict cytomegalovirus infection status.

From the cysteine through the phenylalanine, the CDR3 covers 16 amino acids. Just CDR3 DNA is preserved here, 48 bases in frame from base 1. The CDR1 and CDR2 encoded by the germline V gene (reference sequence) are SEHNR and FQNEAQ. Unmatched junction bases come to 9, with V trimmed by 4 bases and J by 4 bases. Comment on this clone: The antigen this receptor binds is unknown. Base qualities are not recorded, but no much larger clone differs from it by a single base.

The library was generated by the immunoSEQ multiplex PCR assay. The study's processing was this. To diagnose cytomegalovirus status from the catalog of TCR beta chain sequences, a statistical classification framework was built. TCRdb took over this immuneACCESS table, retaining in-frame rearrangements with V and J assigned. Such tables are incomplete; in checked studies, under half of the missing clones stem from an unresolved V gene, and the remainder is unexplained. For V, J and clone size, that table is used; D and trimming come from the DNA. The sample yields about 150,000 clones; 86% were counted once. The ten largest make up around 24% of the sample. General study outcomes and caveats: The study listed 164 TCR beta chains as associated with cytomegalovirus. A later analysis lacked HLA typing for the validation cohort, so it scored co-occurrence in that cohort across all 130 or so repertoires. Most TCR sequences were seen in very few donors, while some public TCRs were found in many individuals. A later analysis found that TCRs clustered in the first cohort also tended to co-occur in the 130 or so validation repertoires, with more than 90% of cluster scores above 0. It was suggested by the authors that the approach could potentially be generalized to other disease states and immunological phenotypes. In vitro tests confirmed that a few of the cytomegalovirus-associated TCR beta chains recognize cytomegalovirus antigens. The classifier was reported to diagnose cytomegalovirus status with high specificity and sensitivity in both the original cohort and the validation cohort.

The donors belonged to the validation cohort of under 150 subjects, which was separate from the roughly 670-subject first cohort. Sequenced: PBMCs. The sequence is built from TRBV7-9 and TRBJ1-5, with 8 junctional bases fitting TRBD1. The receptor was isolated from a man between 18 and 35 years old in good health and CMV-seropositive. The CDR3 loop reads CASSSEGQARNQPQHF. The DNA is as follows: TGTGCCAGCAGCTCCGAGGGACAGGCGAGGAATCAGCCCCAGCATTTT.